Following are 20 T cell receptor beta chains from one sample sequenced in a study of T cell repertoires in cytomegalovirus infection. TCRdb re-called the reads through MiXCR, storing one row per CDR3 protein. The repertoire holds hundreds of thousands of distinct CDR3 sequences, roughly 31% seen once, with around 15% in the top ten. Their target antigens are unknown. The input for sequencing was cultured CD8+ T cells from PBMCs, taken from culture after CMV antigen stimulation. Source of these receptors: a human donor in good health (CMV status not recorded). Some clones in this sample may be carry-over from other donors' samples.

This clonotype showed up many times. V and J are TRBV12-3 or TRBV12-4 and TRBJ1-2, with D hard to call. CDR3 length: 13 amino acids. Trimming cost V 2 bases and J 6 bases, with 10 bases left between them. CDR3 in DNA: TGTGCCAGCAGTTTACTGGGCCAGGATGGCTACACCTTC. Translated: CASSLLGQDGYTF.

In the case of this clonotype: One end of the junction fails to match germline, which may point to a read error. The chain links TRBV7-2 to TRBJ2-2; maybe TRBD2 (6 bases). Germline values: CDR1 SGHTA, CDR2 FQGNSA. This CDR3 has 17 residues. CDR3 DNA sequence: TGTGCCTGCAGCTTAGCTTTTGGGGGGACGAACACCGGGGAGCTGTTTTTT. Its protein product is CACSLAFGGTNTGELFF.

This rearrangement joins TRBV2 to TRBJ2-7, with unresolved D. CDR1 and CDR2 (germline): SNHLY, FYNNEI. CDR3 size: 12 residues. V gave up 5 bases and J gave up 3 bases, with 8 bases separating them. The DNA of the CDR3 is TGTGCCAGCAGTCGCTACGACTACGAGCAGTACTTC. It translates to CASSRYDYEQYF.

At least ten counts were recorded for this clonotype. The chain couples TRBV19 to TRBJ2-3; D is perhaps TRBD1 (7 bases). The CDR3 extends over 14 amino acids. Germline CDR1 is LNHDA and CDR2 is SQIVND (reference sequence). Trimming left V 5 bases short and J 3 bases short, with 12 bases between. CDR3 nucleotide sequence: TGTGCCAGTAGTCAGGGGGGCCGGACAGATACGCAGTATTTT. Its protein is CASSQGGRTDTQYF. Supplemented by reference TRBV19 and TRBJ2-3, the full variable domain reads DGGITQSPKYLFRKEGQNVTLSCEQNLNHDAMYWYRQDPGQGLRLIYYSQIVNDFQKGDIAEGYSVSREKKESFPLTVTSAQKNPTAFYLCASSQGGRTDTQYFGPGTRLTVL.

This chain's CDR3 is CASSQRQDGHTEAFF. In DNA, the CDR3 is TGTGCCAGCAGCCAGAGACAGGACGGGCACACTGAAGCTTTCTTT. The chain employs TRBV7-6 and TRBJ1-1; TRBD1 might be the D (6 bases). Trimming left V 5 bases short and J 3 bases short, with 16 bases between. Germline V gene lookup returns CDR1 SGHVS and CDR2 FNYEAQ. The CDR3 is 15 amino acids.

This rearrangement joins TRBV7-9 to TRBJ2-6, with 8 bases lining up with TRBD2. Germline CDR1 SEHNR, CDR2 FQNEAQ (reference sequence). CDR3 length: 15 amino acids. V was clipped by 5 bases and J by 6 bases; unmatched bases: 6. The CDR3 bases are TGTGCCAGCAGCCGGGGGGGAAAGGAGGCCAACGTCCTGACTTTC. Protein sequence: CASSRGGKEANVLTF.

This clonotype was observed a few times. The chain carries TRBV7-9 and TRBJ2-1; no clear D gene. CDR3 size: 11 residues. The germline V and J ends were trimmed by 7 bases and 7 bases, with 8 bases remaining between them. CDR1 SEHNR and CDR2 FQNEAQ come from the germline V gene (reference sequence). The CDR3 DNA reads TGTGCCAGCAAAGTAGGGAATGAGCAGTTCTTC. Protein: CASKVGNEQFF. The variable domain in full, completed from reference TRBV7-9 and TRBJ2-1, reads DTGVSQNPRHKITKRGQNVTFRCDPISEHNRLYWYRQTLGQGPEFLTYFQNEAQLEKSRLLSDRFSAERPKGSFSTLEIQRTEQGDSAMYLCASKVGNEQFFGPGTRLTVL.

The chain combines TRBV5-8 with TRBJ1-1; possible D gene TRBD1, 5 bases. The CDR3 is made up of 15 amino acids. V was clipped by 4 bases and J by 4 bases, with 17 bases between them. CDR1 SGHTS and CDR2 YDEGEE come from the germline V gene. The CDR3 is CASSGGRDLSTEAFF. The DNA of the CDR3 is TGTGCCAGCAGCGGGGGGAGGGACCTCAGCACTGAAGCTTTCTTT.

The gene calls are TRBV6-5 and TRBJ1-1; no clear D. The germline V gene encodes CDR1 MNHEY and CDR2 SVGAGI. V dropped 2 bases and J dropped 1 base, with 11 bases sitting between them. CDR3 size: 15 residues. Here the CDR3 reads CASSYERLGNTEAFF. CDR3 nucleotide sequence: TGTGCCAGCAGTTACGAGAGGCTTGGGAACACTGAAGCTTTCTTT.

This clonotype turned up a few times. V is TRBV27 and J is TRBJ1-4; D unclear. The CDR3 is made up of 15 amino acids. Per germline, CDR1 MNHEY and CDR2 SMNVEV (reference sequence). V gave up 6 bases and J gave up 0 bases, with 11 bases separating them. The CDR3 here is CASRLGQTTNEKLFF. The CDR3 DNA reads TGTGCCAGCAGGCTCGGGCAGACAACTAATGAAAAACTGTTTTTT.

Worth noting for this clonotype: With a much larger clone just one base away, this may be a read error. This rearrangement joins TRBV5-6 to TRBJ2-1, with TRBD1 identical over 9 bases. Germline values: CDR1 SGHDT, CDR2 YYEEEE. CDR3 length equals 16 residues. The CDR3 DNA reads as TGTGCCAGCAGCTTGGAAGGGACAGGGTGGAACAATAAGCAGTTCTTC. It translates to CASSLEGTGWNNKQFF.

The V call is TRBV27, the J call TRBJ2-3; 10 bases line up with TRBD2. The length of the CDR3 is 20 residues. The V and J ends lost 0 bases and 0 bases, in that order; junction bases with no gene match: 12. Germline CDR1 reads MNHEY; CDR2 reads SMNVEV (reference sequence). The CDR3 spells CASSLSKPSGGAGSTDTQYF. The CDR3, as DNA: TGTGCCAGCAGTTTATCGAAGCCCAGCGGGGGGGCGGGTAGCACAGATACGCAGTATTTT.

The genes are TRBV2 and TRBJ1-1, with D unclear. The CDR3 is made up of 11 amino acids. Germline CDR1 and CDR2: SNHLY and FYNNEI. Trimming removed 10 bases at V and 5 bases at J, with 11 bases between. This CDR3 is CATRFGTEAFF. CDR3 bases: TGTGCCACCCGTTTCGGGACTGAAGCTTTCTTT.

This clonotype was seen just once. This rearrangement joins TRBV28 to TRBJ1-1; D perhaps matches TRBD1 (5 bases). The V gene lost 6 bases and the J gene lost 0 bases, with 17 bases spanning the gap. The CDR3 contains 16 residues. Germline CDR1 and CDR2: MDHEN and SYDVKM. CDR3 nucleotides: TGTGCCAGCAGGGATAGACAGAAGCCCTTGAACACTGAAGCTTTCTTT. Protein product: CASRDRQKPLNTEAFF.

The rearrangement uses TRBV7-8 and TRBJ2-7; D is unresolved. V was clipped by 3 bases and J by 6 bases, with 15 bases between them. Germline V gene data show CDR1 as SGHVS and CDR2 as FQNEAQ. This CDR3 has 14 amino acids. The CDR3 DNA is TGTGCCAGCAGCTTGACCGGGTTTTACCGCGAGCAGTACTTC. Protein product: CASSLTGFYREQYF.

The chain combines TRBV25-1 with TRBJ1-2; 7 bases agree with TRBD1. The CDR3 extends over 15 amino acids. V lost 4 bases and J lost 3; bases outside the gene matches: 8. Germline CDR1 is MGHDK and CDR2 is SYGVNS. CDR3 in amino acids: CASSGPGQGDYGYTF. DNA of the CDR3: TGTGCCAGCAGTGGTCCGGGGCAGGGGGACTATGGCTACACCTTC.

This clonotype appeared a few times. The V gene is TRBV7-9, the J gene TRBJ2-1; 9 bases are shared with TRBD1. There are 14 residues in the CDR3. J was trimmed by 7 bases and V by 5 bases; bases with no gene match: 6. CDR1 is SEHNR and CDR2 is FQNEAQ in the germline V gene (reference sequence). In DNA form, the CDR3 reads TGTGCCAGCAGCATCCGGGACAGGGATAATGAGCAGTTCTTC. Translated, it gives CASSIRDRDNEQFF.

This sequence joins TRBV7-9 and TRBJ2-1; TRBD1 is a possible D gene (6 bases). Germline V gene data show CDR1 as SEHNR and CDR2 as FQNEAQ (reference sequence). There are 16 residues in the CDR3. The V gene lost 4 bases and the J gene lost 5 bases, with 18 bases spanning the gap. CDR3 region: CASSSTTGSGDNEQFF. The CDR3 nucleotides are TGTGCCAGCAGCTCGACCACAGGGAGTGGTGACAATGAGCAGTTCTTC.

This rearrangement joins TRBV27 to TRBJ1-5; D not certain. V shed 2 bases and J shed 9 bases, with 11 bases lying between them. This CDR3 comprises 13 residues. Germline V CDR1 and CDR2: MNHEY, SMNVEV (reference sequence). CDR3 residues: CASSLEGIGPQHF. The DNA of the CDR3 is TGTGCCAGCAGTTTAGAGGGCATTGGGCCCCAGCATTTT.

This clonotype was seen a handful of times. The J gene is TRBJ2-3, the V gene TRBV24-1; 7 nucleotides line up with TRBD2. CDR1 is KGHDR, CDR2 SFDVKD, per germline. The CDR3 sequence is 15 residues long. The trim removed 3 bases at V and 2 bases at J, leaving 4 bases unmatched. CDR3 bases: TGTGCCACCAGTGATCGGAGGGACTACACAGATACGCAGTATTTT. Translating gives CATSDRRDYTDTQYF.